Following are 22 T cell receptor beta chains from one sample sequenced in a study of shared clonotypes between healthy human individuals. Sequenced by immunoSEQ multiplex PCR; TCRdb stores in-frame clones only, minus some. The table includes about 1.4 million clones, approximately 97% detected once. Specimen: naive CD4+ T cells sorted from blood. Subset indicated: CD45RA+ positively selected. All receptors derive from a man aged 30-40 years in good health.

The chain couples TRBV4-3 to TRBJ1-3, with D possibly TRBD1 on 6 matching bases. Germline lookup yields CDR1 LGHNA and CDR2 YSLEER. The CDR3 covers 16 residues. V lost 1 base, J lost 0 bases, and 10 bases lay in between. In DNA, the CDR3 is TGCGCCAGCAGCCAAGGAGGGGGGTTCTCTGGAAACACCATATATTTT. It yields the protein CASSQGGGFSGNTIYF.

The chain carries TRBV28 and TRBJ1-2; no definite D call. Trimming cost V 3 bases and J 7 bases, with 12 bases left between them. Germline V gives CDR1 MDHEN, CDR2 SYDVKM. The CDR3 consists of 13 residues. This CDR3 reads CASSLTNYGGYTF. The CDR3, as DNA: TGTGCCAGCAGTTTGACCAATTACGGTGGCTACACCTTC.

This sequence joins TRBV9 and TRBJ1-2; D remains unclear. The germline V gene has CDR1 SGDLS and CDR2 YYNGEE. Deletions cut 4 bases from V and 0 bases from J, with 13 bases between. This CDR3 has 15 amino acids. CDR3 DNA: TGTGCCAGCAGCCGGGCGGACCGGGCTAACTATGGCTACACCTTC. This codes for CASSRADRANYGYTF.

This sequence joins TRBV5-1 and TRBJ2-3, with a possible D match to TRBD2 (5 bases). The ends were cut back, 4 bases at V and 0 bases at J, with 12 bases in the middle. Germline lookup yields CDR1 SGHRS and CDR2 YFSETQ. CDR3 length equals 15 residues. This chain's CDR3 is CASSPVPGSTDTQYF. The CDR3 DNA follows: TGCGCCAGCAGCCCTGTCCCGGGGAGCACAGATACGCAGTATTTT.

V and J are TRBV7-9 and TRBJ1-1, with D perhaps matching TRBD1 (5 bases). V lost 4 bases and J lost 4, with 10 bases in between. The V gene's germline CDR1 is SEHNR and CDR2 FQNEAQ (reference sequence). There are 13 residues in the CDR3. CDR3: CASSSAGLTEAFF. The CDR3 coding sequence is TGTGCCAGCAGCTCGGCAGGGCTCACTGAAGCTTTCTTT.

The V gene is TRBV10-3, the J gene TRBJ1-1, with a weak D call TRBD1 (6 bases). Trimming cost V 7 bases and J 1 base, with 10 bases left between them. Germline V CDR1 and CDR2: ENHRY, SYGVKD. The CDR3 totals 13 residues. The CDR3 sequence is CAINSGQNTEAFF. The CDR3 nucleotides are TGTGCCATCAACTCGGGACAGAACACTGAAGCTTTCTTT.

The chain uses TRBV18 and TRBJ1-2, with 9 bases aligning to TRBD1. The CDR3 contains 15 residues. Germline-derived CDR1 and CDR2 are KGHSH and LQKENI. V lost 2 bases, J lost 4 bases, and 5 bases stayed unmatched. CDR3 protein: CASSPEQGAAYGYTF. DNA for the CDR3: TGTGCCAGCTCACCAGAACAGGGGGCCGCCTATGGCTACACCTTC.

The chain links TRBV29-1 to TRBJ1-2; D unresolved. There are 11 residues in the CDR3. CDR1 is SQVTM and CDR2 is ANQGSEA in the germline V gene. V was pared by 6 bases and J by 4 bases, with 9 bases between. The CDR3 spells CSVLGGYGYTF. The DNA of the CDR3 is TGCAGCGTCCTAGGTGGCTATGGCTACACCTTC.

This chain connects TRBV5-1 to TRBJ2-6; D remains unclear. The CDR3 loop spans 17 amino acids. The V and J ends lost 6 bases and 0 bases respectively, with 16 bases between them. Germline lookup yields CDR1 SGHRS and CDR2 YFSETQ. The DNA for the CDR3 is TGCGCCAGCACTGAGCAGCCGAGTCGCTCTGGGGCCAACGTCCTGACTTTC. As protein: CASTEQPSRSGANVLTF.

Here the CDR3 reads CASSESGPRQPQHF. CDR3 nucleotide sequence: TGCGCCAGCAGTGAGTCGGGACCCCGTCAGCCCCAGCATTTT. The chain joins TRBV10-2 to TRBJ1-5; possibly TRBD1 for D (5 bases). In germline, CDR1 is WSHSY, CDR2 SAAADI. This CDR3 is built from 14 residues. V lost 0 bases, J lost 6 bases, and 9 bases lay in between.

With regard to this clone: The same CDR3 is also encoded by other DNA sequences in this sample. This chain links TRBV19 with TRBJ1-5, with no clear D. Trimming shortened V by 3 bases and J by 3 bases, and 6 bases separated the two germline ends. Germline V gene lookup returns CDR1 LNHDA and CDR2 SQIVND (reference sequence). This CDR3 spans 13 amino acids. CDR3 in DNA: TGTGCCAGTAGTATGGGCTTCAATCAGCCCCAGCATTTT. This translates into CASSMGFNQPQHF. The whole variable domain, remainder taken from reference TRBV19 and TRBJ1-5, is DGGITQSPKYLFRKEGQNVTLSCEQNLNHDAMYWYRQDPGQGLRLIYYSQIVNDFQKGDIAEGYSVSREKKESFPLTVTSAQKNPTAFYLCASSMGFNQPQHFGDGTRLSIL.

The chain combines TRBV13 with TRBJ2-7; no clear D gene. This CDR3 has 14 residues. V was shortened by 5 bases and J by 0 bases, with 11 bases between the two germline ends. CDR1 is PRHDT and CDR2 is FYEKMQ in the germline V gene (reference sequence). The CDR3 region is CASSVAYRSYEQYF. Written as DNA, the CDR3 is TGTGCCAGCAGCGTAGCTTACCGCTCCTACGAGCAGTACTTC.

The rearrangement joins TRBV27 to TRBJ1-5, with D hard to call. Trimming shortened V by 4 bases and J by 8 bases, and 12 bases separated the two germline ends. CDR1 is MNHEY and CDR2 is SMNVEV in the germline V gene (reference sequence). This CDR3 is 13 amino acids long. DNA of the CDR3: TGTGCCAGCAGTTCCCGACCCCCAAAGCCCCAGCATTTT. It specifies CASSSRPPKPQHF.

The gene calls are TRBV6-1 and TRBJ2-6; the match to TRBD1 covers 7 bases. The germline V gene encodes CDR1 MNHNS and CDR2 SASEGT. CDR3 length: 18 residues. V lost 2 bases, J lost 2 bases, and 9 bases stayed unmatched. Here the CDR3 reads CASSETSVTGAGANVLTF. DNA for the CDR3: TGTGCCAGCAGTGAAACCTCTGTCACAGGGGCTGGGGCCAACGTCCTGACTTTC.

The chain carries TRBV11-2 and TRBJ2-1; D possibly corresponds to TRBD2 (5 bases). CDR1 and CDR2 (germline): SGHAT, FQNNGV. The ends were cut back, 1 base at V and 10 bases at J, with 17 bases in the middle. The CDR3 is made up of 15 amino acids. CDR3 region: CASSLGPSPSGEQFF. CDR3 sequence (DNA): TGTGCCAGCAGCTTAGGCCCTAGCCCATCAGGCGAGCAGTTCTTC. Looking up the rest from reference TRBV11-2 and TRBJ2-1 gives the full variable domain: EAGVAQSPRYKIIEKRQSVAFWCNPISGHATLYWYQQILGQGPKLLIQFQNNGVVDDSQLPKDRFSAERLKGVDSTLKIQPAKLEDSAVYLCASSLGPSPSGEQFFGPGTRLTVL.

The chain combines TRBV11-3 with TRBJ2-1; D is uncertain. Trimming took off 5 bases at V and 5 bases at J, with 7 bases between the two ends. CDR1 and CDR2 from the germline V gene are SGHNT and YENEEA. The CDR3 spans 12 residues. The CDR3 is CASSAHHNEQFF. DNA for the CDR3: TGTGCCAGCAGCGCCCATCACAATGAGCAGTTCTTC.

The chain combines TRBV7-2 with TRBJ2-1; 8 nucleotides match TRBD1. The CDR3 sequence is 15 residues long. After removal of 3 bases from V and 3 bases from J, the junction contained 4 bases not matched to a gene. Germline CDR1 and CDR2: SGHTA and FQGNSA. CDR3 protein: CASSLTGVNYNEQFF. The DNA for the CDR3 is TGTGCCAGCAGCTTGACAGGGGTGAACTACAATGAGCAGTTCTTC.

V gene TRBV21-1 combines with J gene TRBJ1-1; TRBD1, the table's D call, was not compared with the DNA. TRBV21-1 has pseudogene status. The CDR3 has 15 amino acids. CDR3 sequence: CASSKVPGGNTEAFF. The CDR3 DNA reads TGTGCCAGCAGCAAAGTCCCAGGGGGGAACACTGAAGCTTTCTTT.

This clone was found once. The chain joins TRBV27 to TRBJ1-5; D ambiguous. The CDR3 covers 14 residues. Germline lookup yields CDR1 MNHEY and CDR2 SMNVEV (reference sequence). Trimming removed 7 bases at V and 5 bases at J, with 15 bases between. The CDR3 reads CASTCAGEYQPQHF. The CDR3 DNA is TGTGCCAGCACTTGCGCAGGTGAGTATCAGCCCCAGCATTTT.

The chain recombines TRBV19 with TRBJ2-7; D is tentatively TRBD1 or TRBD2 (5 bases each). The germline gives CDR1 LNHDA, CDR2 SQIVND (reference sequence). The CDR3 length is 16 residues. V gave up 4 bases and J gave up 4 bases, with 20 bases separating them. The CDR3 region has the DNA TGTGCCAGTAGTAATCCCGGGACCTTGGTAGGATACGAGCAGTACTTC. Translated: CASSNPGTLVGYEQYF.

The V call is TRBV5-6, the J call TRBJ1-4; a possible D gene is TRBD1 (6 bases). The CDR3 contains 13 residues. V gave up 4 bases and J gave up 8 bases, with 12 bases separating them. The germline V gene encodes CDR1 SGHDT and CDR2 YYEEEE. CDR3 sequence (DNA): TGTGCCAGCAGCCCACAGGGACTCGAAAAACTGTTTTTT. It is translated as CASSPQGLEKLFF.

The chain has TRBV25-1 and TRBJ2-3, with a possible D match to TRBD2 (7 bases). Trimming left V 1 base short and J 1 base short, with 12 bases between. The CDR3 totals 16 residues. Germline V CDR1 and CDR2: MGHDK, SYGVNS. This CDR3 is CASSEWGRGGTDTQYF. In DNA, the CDR3 is TGTGCCAGCAGTGAATGGGGGAGGGGGGGCACAGATACGCAGTATTTT.